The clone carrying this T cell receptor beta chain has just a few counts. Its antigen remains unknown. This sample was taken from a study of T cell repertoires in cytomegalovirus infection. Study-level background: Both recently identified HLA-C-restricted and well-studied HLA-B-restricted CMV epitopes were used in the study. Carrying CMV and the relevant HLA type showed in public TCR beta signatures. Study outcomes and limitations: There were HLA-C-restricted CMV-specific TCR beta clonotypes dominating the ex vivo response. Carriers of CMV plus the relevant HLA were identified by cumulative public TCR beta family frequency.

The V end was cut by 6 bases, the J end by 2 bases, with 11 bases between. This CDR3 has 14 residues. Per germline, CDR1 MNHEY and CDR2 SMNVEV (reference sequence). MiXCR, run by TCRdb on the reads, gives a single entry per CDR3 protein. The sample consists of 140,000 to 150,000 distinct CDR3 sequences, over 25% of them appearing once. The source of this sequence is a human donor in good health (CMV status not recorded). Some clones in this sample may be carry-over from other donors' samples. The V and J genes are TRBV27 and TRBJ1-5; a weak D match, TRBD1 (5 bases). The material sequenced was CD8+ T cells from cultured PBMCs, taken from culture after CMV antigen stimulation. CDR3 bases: TGTGCCAGCAGCCCAGACAGTGGCAATCAGCCCCAGCATTTT. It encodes CASSPDSGNQPQHF.